This paragraph reports one TCR beta chain. Antigen: not known. This sample was taken from a study of radiotherapy plus CTLA-4 blockade in lung cancer. In the study overall: In about 20% of patients, objective responses were seen; 30% to 35% had disease control.

Points from the study as a whole: There was expansion of tumor-derived TCR clones in blood after radiotherapy plus ipilimumab. Early shifts in blood T cell clones, with interferon-beta, reportedly predicted response best.

Generated by immunoSEQ multiplex PCR, the TCRdb table keeps only in-frame clones and is missing some. Among roughly 44,000 clones listed, 60% to 80% were seen once. The CDR3 extends over 14 amino acids. V lost 3 bases, J lost 5 bases, and 5 bases stayed unmatched. CDR1 and CDR2 (germline): SGHRS, YFSETQ. Chemo-refractory metastatic non-small-cell lung cancer patients underwent focal radiation alongside CTLA-4 blockade with ipilimumab. The receptor's source is a human donor with non-small cell lung cancer who had stable disease on radiotherapy plus ipilimumab. The sample was peripheral blood, taken from a patient treated with radiotherapy plus ipilimumab. V and J are TRBV5-1 and TRBJ2-3, with 8 bases aligning to TRBD1. The CDR3 coding sequence is TGCGCCAGCAGCTATCAGGGGGCAAAAGATACGCAGTATTTT. Encoded protein: CASSYQGAKDTQYF.